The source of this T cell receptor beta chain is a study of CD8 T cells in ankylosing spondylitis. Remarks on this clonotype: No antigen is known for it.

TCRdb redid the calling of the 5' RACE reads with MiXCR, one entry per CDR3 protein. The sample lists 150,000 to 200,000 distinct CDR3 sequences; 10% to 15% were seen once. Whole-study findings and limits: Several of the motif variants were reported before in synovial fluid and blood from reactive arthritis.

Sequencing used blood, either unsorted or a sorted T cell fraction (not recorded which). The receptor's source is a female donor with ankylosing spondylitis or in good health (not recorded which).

CDR3 nucleotide sequence: TGTGCCAGCAGTCGACCCACTAGCGGGAGATACGAGCAGTACTTC. It specifies CASSRPTSGRYEQYF. This chain links TRBV27 with TRBJ2-7, with TRBD2 matching 11 bases. The germline CDR1 and CDR2 sequences are MNHEY and SMNVEV (reference sequence). With V trimmed by 5 bases and J by 4 bases, 7 bases remained unmatched. This CDR3 is built from 15 residues.